Here is one T cell receptor beta chain with its context. The antigen is unknown. This entry belongs to a study of sequential checkpoint blockade in melanoma. Study-wide background: TCRβ was sequenced from DNA of some 89 pretreatment tumors. About two dozen patients had tumor biopsies before treatment and at week 13.

CDR1 is SGHRS and CDR2 is YFSETQ in the germline V gene. The CDR3 consists of 14 residues. Trimming stripped 3 bases from V and 7 bases from J, with 17 bases between. Treatment indicated: randomized to nivolumab then ipilimumab (arm A) or the reverse (arm B). None of the patients previously received DNA-damaging chemotherapy. Study conclusions and caveats: T-cell fraction and clonality followed PD-L1 and CD8+ counts, not mutational load.

Generated by immunoSEQ multiplex PCR, the TCRdb table keeps only in-frame clones and is missing some. The table includes about 21,000 clones, around 25% detected once. Here the sequenced sample was tumor tissue (inferred from file names), taken from a patient given nivolumab and ipilimumab in sequence. The TCR sequence derives from a human donor with melanoma. V and J are TRBV5-1 and TRBJ2-7, with a possible D match to TRBD1 (6 bases). This chain's CDR3 is CASSWDILSGEQYF. CDR3 coding DNA: TGCGCCAGCAGCTGGGACATCCTAAGTGGGGAGCAGTACTTC.